These 2 T cell receptor beta chains came from one sample sequenced in a study of identifying expanded T cells in peripheral blood. The assay was immunoSEQ multiplex PCR, and TCRdb's table has in-frame clones only and misses some. The sample lists about 58,000 clones, roughly 89% occurring once. The sample taken for sequencing was blood. The receptor set was obtained from a person aged 18 to 75 in good health.

The chain joins TRBV7-2 to TRBJ1-1; tentatively, D is TRBD1 (5 bases). Germline-derived CDR1 and CDR2 are SGHTA and FQGNSA. CDR3 length: 14 residues. V was shortened by 6 bases and J by 1 base, with 12 bases between the two germline ends. CDR3: CASRSRVSNTEAFF. DNA of the CDR3: TGTGCCAGCAGGTCCAGGGTTTCGAACACTGAAGCTTTCTTT.

The chain links TRBV7-2 to TRBJ2-7; D is uncertain. Trimming removed 5 bases from V and 7 bases from J, with 12 bases in between. The CDR3 has 12 residues. Looked up from germline, CDR1 is SGHTA and CDR2 is FQGNSA. CDR3 protein: CASSALFPEQYF. CDR3 nucleotides: TGTGCCAGCAGCGCGTTATTCCCGGAGCAGTACTTC.